This T cell receptor (beta chain) was captured in a study of identical twins. This clonotype was counted ten times or more. TCRdb processed the 5' RACE reads anew with MiXCR; each CDR3 protein has one entry. The repertoire holds 650,000 to 800,000 distinct CDR3 sequences, with roughly 8% as singletons. The length of the CDR3 is 13 residues. Germline CDR1 and CDR2: SGHDN and FVKESK. Deletions cut 0 bases from V and 15 bases from J, with 15 bases between. These data are also associated with another study on yellow fever vaccine responses in identical twins.

The chain has TRBV14 and TRBJ2-1, with D uncertain. This clonotype originated in a woman between 18 and 30 years old in good health. Input material: PBMCs. CDR3 amino acids: CASSQEPWRPPFF. In DNA, the CDR3 is TGTGCCAGCAGCCAAGAACCATGGAGACCACCGTTCTTC.